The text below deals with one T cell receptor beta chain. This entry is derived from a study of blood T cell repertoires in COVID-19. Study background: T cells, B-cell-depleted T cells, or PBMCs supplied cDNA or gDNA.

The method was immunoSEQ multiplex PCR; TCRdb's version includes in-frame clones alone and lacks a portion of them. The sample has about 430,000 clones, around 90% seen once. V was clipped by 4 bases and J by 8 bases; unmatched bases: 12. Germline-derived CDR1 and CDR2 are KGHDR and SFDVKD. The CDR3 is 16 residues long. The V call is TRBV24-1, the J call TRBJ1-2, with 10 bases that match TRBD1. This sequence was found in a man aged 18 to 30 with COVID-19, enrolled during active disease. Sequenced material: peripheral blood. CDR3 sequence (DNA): TGTGCCACCAGTGACTCCTCCGGGACAGGGGCGAGCGGCTACACCTTC. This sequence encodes CATSDSSGTGASGYTF.